The T cell receptor (beta chain) under discussion was sequenced for a study of blood T cells in healthy people across ages. The use of a sample-barcoded 5' primer and a J-beta primer mix characterized a second PCR of 7 to 11 cycles. Each CDR3 protein gets one entry after TCRdb re-called the 5' RACE reads with MiXCR. Counted here are approximately 780,000 distinct CDR3 sequences, approximately 24% occurring once; the ten biggest clones make up about 3%. This clonotype was observed a few times. The antigen is not known. Broader study findings: The donors' CMV status was not determined, possibly confounding changes in expanded clonotypes.

Germline V gene sequence: CDR1 MNHEY, CDR2 SMNVEV (reference sequence). The V segment lost 6 bases and the J segment 6 bases; nucleotides outside the gene matches: 12. The CDR3 runs 15 residues. These data were likewise used in another study, on T cells of mothers and their children.

This receptor was taken from a boy younger than 18 in good health. The V gene is TRBV27, the J gene TRBJ2-7; 9 bases map to TRBD1. Source material: blood. Written as DNA, the CDR3 is TGTGCCAGCAGACTAACAGGGGGCGCGATTTCCGAGCAGTACTTC. Its translation is CASRLTGGAISEQYF.